These T cell receptor beta chains were read from a single sample in a study of blood T cell repertoires in COVID-19. Sequencing used immunoSEQ multiplex PCR; TCRdb keeps in-frame clones, though not all of them. The sample includes around 71,000 clones, about 70% of them seen just once. Specimen: peripheral blood. The receptors derive from a woman aged 80 or over with active or convalescent COVID-19. The CDR3 runs from the conserved cysteine through the conserved F or W. Fields, in order: J gene, V gene, clone size, D gene, CDR3 protein, CDR3 DNA. A D gene is named only where the DNA matches it firmly. Size is omitted from some rows. Given values are once, few, many or a class for expanded clones.

TRBJ2-3 | TRBV5-6 | NA | NA | CASSLFGQEEDTQYF | TGTGCCAGCAGCTTGTTCGGGCAGGAGGAAGATACGCAGTATTTT
TRBJ1-1 | TRBV5-6 | NA | NA | CASSSIGGLNTEAFF | TGTGCCAGCAGCTCAATCGGTGGGCTGAACACTGAAGCTTTCTTT
TRBJ2-5 | TRBV29-1 | once | NA | CSVISGHFPETQYF | TGCAGCGTTATATCGGGACACTTCCCCGAGACCCAGTACTTC
TRBJ2-7 | TRBV7-2 | NA | NA | CASSLAQGLAYEQYF | TGTGCCAGCAGCTTAGCCCAGGGACTCGCCTACGAGCAGTACTTC
TRBJ2-7 | TRBV12-5 | NA | TRBD2 | CASGSLAGGFLYEQYF | TGTGCTAGTGGTTCCCTAGCGGGGGGGTTCCTCTACGAGCAGTACTTC
TRBJ2-2 | TRBV5-4 | NA | NA | CASSLEQNTGELFF | TGTGCCAGCAGCTTGGAGCAGAACACCGGGGAGCTGTTTTTT
TRBJ1-2 | TRBV6-5 | once | NA | CASRTPGREGYGYTF | TGTGCCAGCAGGACCCCTGGCAGGGAGGGCTATGGCTACACCTTC
TRBJ2-2 | TRBV30 | NA | NA | CAWNRQQNTGELFF | TGTGCCTGGAACAGACAACAAAACACCGGGGAGCTGTTTTTT
TRBJ2-5 | TRBV10-3 | NA | NA | CAIRDTGGANPQETQYF | TGTGCCATCAGGGATACTGGGGGGGCAAATCCCCAAGAGACCCAGTACTTC
TRBJ2-5 | TRBV1 | NA | NA | CTSSQESGGGAEETQHF | TGCACCAGCAGCCAAGAATCCGGCGGGGGGGCCGAGGAGACCCAGCACTTC
TRBJ2-7 | TRBV7-2 | NA | TRBD2 | CASSPGVASGAEQYF | TGTGCCAGCAGCCCTGGCGTGGCTAGCGGGGCTGAGCAGTACTTC
TRBJ1-4 | TRBV2 | NA | NA | CASRPTVTANEKLFF | TGTGCCAGCAGGCCGACAGTCACTGCTAATGAAAAACTGTTTTTT
TRBJ1-4 | TRBV21-1 | NA | NA | CASSKANRAFNEKLFF | TGTGCCAGCAGCAAGGCAAACAGGGCATTTAATGAAAAACTGTTTTTT
TRBJ1-1 | TRBV6-2/TRBV6-3 | NA | NA | CASSWGGDGTEAFF | TGTGCCAGCAGCTGGGGGGGGGATGGCACTGAAGCTTTCTTT
TRBJ1-3 | TRBV12-3/TRBV12-4 | NA | NA | CASSLIVGNTIYF | TGTGCCAGCAGTTTAATAGTTGGAAACACCATATATTTT
TRBJ2-7 | TRBV5-4 | once | TRBD1 | CASSSGTGRYEQYF | TGTGCCAGCAGCTCGGGGACAGGCAGGTACGAGCAGTACTTC
TRBJ2-3 | TRBV7-2 | NA | TRBD2 | CASSLSSGGTITDTQYF | TGTGCCAGCAGCCTTAGTAGCGGGGGGACTATCACAGATACGCAGTATTTT
TRBJ1-6 | TRBV9 | once | NA | CASSVGIGRNSPLHF | TGTGCCAGCAGCGTAGGCATAGGGAGGAATTCACCCCTCCACTTT
TRBJ1-4 | TRBV5-1 | NA | TRBD1 | CASSLGQGGEKLFF | TGCGCCAGCAGTTTGGGACAGGGGGGTGAAAAACTGTTTTTT
TRBJ2-3 | TRBV7-2 | NA | TRBD2 | CASSSGTSGVGTQYF | TGTGCCAGCAGCTCCGGGACTAGCGGGGTGGGTACGCAGTATTTT
TRBJ2-1 | TRBV6-6 | NA | NA | CASRYGTEAYNEQFF | TGTGCCAGCAGGTACGGGACTGAAGCCTACAATGAGCAGTTCTTC
TRBJ1-6 | TRBV5-1 | few | TRBD1 | CASSIDRGNSPLHF | TGCGCCAGCAGCATAGACAGGGGGAATTCACCCCTCCACTTT
TRBJ1-5 | TRBV19 | NA | NA | CASKSVIGQHSNQPQHF | TGTGCCAGTAAGAGTGTTATAGGACAGCATAGCAATCAGCCCCAGCATTTT
TRBJ1-1 | TRBV2 | NA | NA | CASRGSWLAGDTEAFF | TGTGCCAGCAGAGGGTCTTGGTTGGCAGGGGACACTGAAGCTTTCTTT